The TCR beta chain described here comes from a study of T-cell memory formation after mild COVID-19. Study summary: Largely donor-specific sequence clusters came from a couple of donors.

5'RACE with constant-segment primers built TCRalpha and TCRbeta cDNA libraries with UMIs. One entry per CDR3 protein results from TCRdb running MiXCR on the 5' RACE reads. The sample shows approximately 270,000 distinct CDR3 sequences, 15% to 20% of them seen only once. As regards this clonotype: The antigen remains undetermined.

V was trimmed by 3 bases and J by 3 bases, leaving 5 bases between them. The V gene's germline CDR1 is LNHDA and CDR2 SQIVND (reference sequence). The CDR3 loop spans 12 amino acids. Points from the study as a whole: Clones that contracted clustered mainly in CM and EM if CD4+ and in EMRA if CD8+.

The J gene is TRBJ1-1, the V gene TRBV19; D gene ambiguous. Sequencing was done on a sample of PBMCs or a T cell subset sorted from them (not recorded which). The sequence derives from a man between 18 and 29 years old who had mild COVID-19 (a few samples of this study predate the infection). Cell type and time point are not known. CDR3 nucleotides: TGTGCCAGTAGTATCGGGTACACTGAAGCTTTCTTT. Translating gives CASSIGYTEAFF.